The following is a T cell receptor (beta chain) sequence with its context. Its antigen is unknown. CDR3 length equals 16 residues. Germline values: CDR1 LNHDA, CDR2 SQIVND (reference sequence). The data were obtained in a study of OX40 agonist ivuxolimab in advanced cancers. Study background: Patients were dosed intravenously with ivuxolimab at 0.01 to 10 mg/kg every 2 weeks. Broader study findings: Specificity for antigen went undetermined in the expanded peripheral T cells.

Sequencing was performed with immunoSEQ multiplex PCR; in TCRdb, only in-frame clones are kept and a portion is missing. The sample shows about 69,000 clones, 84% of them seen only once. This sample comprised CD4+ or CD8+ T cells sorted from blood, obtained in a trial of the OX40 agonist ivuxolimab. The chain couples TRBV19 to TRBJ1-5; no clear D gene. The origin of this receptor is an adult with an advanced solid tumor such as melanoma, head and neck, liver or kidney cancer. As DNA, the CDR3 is TGTGCTCTGTGGCCCCCGGAGGGATATAGCAATCAGCCCCAGCATTTT. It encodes CALWPPEGYSNQPQHF.